A single sample is the source of the 22 T cell receptor beta chains below, sequenced in a study of CD8+ T cells in alopecia areata (dated by TCRdb to the late 2010s). The library was produced with the immunoSEQ multiplex PCR assay. For TCR sequencing, RNA was extracted from every sample and reverse transcribed into cDNA to serve as template. TCRdb holds this immuneACCESS table with in-frame rearrangements only. Some clones are missing; in checked studies, unresolved V genes explain under half, and the rest has no known cause. The sample has 30,000 to 40,000 clones on record, about three quarters of them singletons. Around 19% of the sample belongs to the ten largest clones. Sequencing input: NKG2D-low CD8+ T cells sorted from blood. The cell subset or site label, as the study defines it: sorted CD8+ NKG2D-low blood T cells. These receptors were obtained from a human donor with alopecia areata.

This chain links TRBV28 with TRBJ2-3; maybe TRBD2 (6 bases). In germline, CDR1 is MDHEN, CDR2 SYDVKM. Trimming stripped 5 bases from V and 4 bases from J, with 13 bases between. The CDR3 has 14 amino acids. CDR3 bases: TGTGCCAGCAGTGTGGCTAGCGATTCAGATACGCAGTATTTT. This gives the protein CASSVASDSDTQYF.

The chain joins TRBV27 to TRBJ2-7; D might be TRBD1 (6 bases). From germline, CDR1 is MNHEY and CDR2 SMNVEV (reference sequence). The CDR3 loop spans 15 amino acids. V shed 3 bases and J shed 4 bases, with 16 bases lying between them. Here the CDR3 DNA reads TGTGCCAGCAGTTTGTCCGGGACATTCGGGTACGAGCAGTACTTC. This sequence encodes CASSLSGTFGYEQYF.

The rearrangement joins TRBV30 to TRBJ2-1; TRBD2 matches at 7 bases. This CDR3 has 14 residues. V dropped 5 bases and J dropped 3; count of bases not matched to a gene: 7. Germline CDR1 GTSNPN, CDR2 SVGIG (reference sequence). This CDR3 is CAWVGGVFYNEQFF. The CDR3 nucleotides read TGTGCCTGGGTTGGGGGGGTATTCTACAATGAGCAGTTCTTC.

This clone is categorized as medium-sized. The chain employs TRBV28 and TRBJ2-6; D possibly uses TRBD1 or TRBD2 (5 bases each). Germline V gene lookup returns CDR1 MDHEN and CDR2 SYDVKM. V was cut by 6 bases and J by 1 base, with 13 bases left in between. The CDR3 has 16 residues. CDR3 residues: CASSPGAQSGANVLTF. CDR3 in DNA: TGTGCCAGCAGCCCCGGGGCTCAATCTGGGGCCAACGTCCTGACTTTC.

The V gene is TRBV27, the J gene TRBJ2-2; 11 nucleotides match TRBD2. This CDR3 is built from 16 residues. CDR1 is MNHEY and CDR2 is SMNVEV in the germline V gene (reference sequence). V was pared by 5 bases and J by 4 bases, with 6 bases of the junction left unmatched. The CDR3 is CASSLLAGEGTGELFF. In nucleotides, the CDR3 is TGTGCCAGCAGTCTACTAGCGGGAGAGGGCACCGGGGAGCTGTTTTTT.

The chain couples TRBV29-1 to TRBJ2-3; 8 nucleotides line up with TRBD2. In germline, CDR1 is SQVTM, CDR2 ANQGSEA. CDR3 length: 16 amino acids. J was trimmed by 5 bases and V by 2 bases; bases with no gene match: 12. The CDR3 is CSVEWRAGGVGDTQYF. The CDR3 region has the DNA TGCAGCGTTGAATGGCGGGCGGGAGGAGTTGGAGATACGCAGTATTTT.

This clone was counted a few times. The chain employs TRBV14 and TRBJ2-7; TRBD1 matches at 8 bases. CDR3 size: 15 residues. Germline values: CDR1 SGHDN, CDR2 FVKESK. V lost 4 bases, J lost 4 bases, and 9 bases stayed unmatched. The CDR3 nucleotides read TGTGCCAGCAGCCTAGGGACAGGCCTCCCTTACGAGCAGTACTTC. Translated: CASSLGTGLPYEQYF.

V and J are TRBV28 and TRBJ2-1, with a tentative D call TRBD2 (6 bases). Looked up from germline, CDR1 is MDHEN and CDR2 is SYDVKM. Trimming shortened V by 6 bases and J by 9 bases, and 39 bases separated the two germline ends. The CDR3 is made up of 21 amino acids. For the CDR3, the DNA is TGTGCCAGCAGCACTACCGCTGGTCCGTTTCAGAGGGACTGGAGTTCCGGTGAGCAGTTCTTC. Residues: CASSTTAGPFQRDWSSGEQFF.

This rearrangement joins TRBV27 to TRBJ2-7, with 11 bases identical to TRBD1. V gave up 5 bases and J gave up 3 bases; unmatched junction bases: 6. CDR3 length: 15 amino acids. Germline assignment: CDR1 MNHEY and CDR2 SMNVEV (reference sequence). The DNA of the CDR3 is TGTGCCAGCAGTCTATTCGGGACAGGGGGCTACGAGCAGTACTTC. Its translation is CASSLFGTGGYEQYF.

This chain uses TRBV29-1 with TRBJ2-2; TRBD1 matches 9 bases. After removal of 7 bases from V and 6 bases from J, the junction contained 0 bases not matched to a gene. CDR1 SQVTM and CDR2 ANQGSEA come from the germline V gene. The CDR3 consists of 11 residues. The CDR3 sequence is CSGTGAGELFF. In nucleotides, the CDR3 is TGCAGCGGGACAGGGGCCGGGGAGCTGTTTTTT.

In DNA, the CDR3 is TGTGCCAGCTCAGACACAGATACGCAGTATTTT. Its translation: CASSDTDTQYF. The genes are TRBV28 and TRBJ2-3; no clear D gene. The CDR3 extends over 11 amino acids. V gave up 8 bases and J gave up 2 bases, with 5 bases separating them. The germline V gene encodes CDR1 MDHEN and CDR2 SYDVKM.

The rearrangement joins TRBV29-1 to TRBJ2-5, with TRBD2 matching over 7 bases. J lost 2 bases, V lost 6 bases, and 12 bases had no gene match. The CDR3 length is 15 residues. Germline loops: CDR1 SQVTM, CDR2 ANQGSEA. CDR3 in DNA: TGCAGCGTGGAAACCGCGGTGCGGGAGCAAGAGACCCAGTACTTC. Its translation: CSVETAVREQETQYF.

The chain has TRBV28 and TRBJ2-7, with D maybe TRBD2 (6 bases). V lost 4 bases to trimming and J lost 3 bases, with 13 bases between them. CDR1 is MDHEN and CDR2 is SYDVKM in the germline V gene. The CDR3 contains 14 residues. The CDR3 region has the DNA TGTGCCAGCAGTTCAATCTTAGCGGTCTACGAGCAGTACTTC. This codes for CASSSILAVYEQYF.

This chain connects TRBV6-1 to TRBJ1-3; a possible D gene is TRBD1 (6 bases). The CDR3 contains 16 residues. Per the germline V gene, CDR1 is MNHNS and CDR2 is SASEGT. V was trimmed by 4 bases and J by 1 base, leaving 14 bases between them. CDR3 DNA sequence: TGTGCCAGCAGTGCATTAACAGGGACATCTGGAAACACCATATATTTT. This gives the protein CASSALTGTSGNTIYF.

The chain recombines TRBV29-1 with TRBJ1-1; TRBD1 is a possible D gene (5 bases). The ends were cut back, 5 bases at V and 6 bases at J, with 13 bases in the middle. Per germline, CDR1 SQVTM and CDR2 ANQGSEA. The CDR3 loop spans 12 amino acids. The CDR3 reads CSVMGTGPEAFF. CDR3 DNA sequence: TGCAGCGTTATGGGGACCGGGCCTGAAGCTTTCTTT.

V is TRBV2 and J is TRBJ2-5, with 7 bases identical to TRBD1. Trimming removed 9 bases from V and 4 bases from J; junction bases left unmatched: 8. There are 13 residues in the CDR3. Germline V CDR1 and CDR2: SNHLY, FYNNEI. The CDR3 here is CASSTGAGETQYF. The CDR3 nucleotides are TGTGCCAGTAGTACAGGGGCCGGAGAGACCCAGTACTTC.

The V and J genes are TRBV29-1 and TRBJ2-1, with 10 positions matching TRBD2. The CDR3 spans 15 residues. J lost 6 bases, V lost 6 bases, and 11 bases had no gene match. From germline, CDR1 is SQVTM and CDR2 ANQGSEA. CDR3: CSVPRGLAATNEQFF. In DNA, the CDR3 is TGCAGCGTGCCCCGCGGACTAGCGGCGACCAATGAGCAGTTCTTC.

The rearrangement uses TRBV12-5 and TRBJ2-7; no firm D call. The germline CDR1 and CDR2 sequences are LGHNT and FRNRAP. Trimming shortened V by 2 bases and J by 5 bases, and 10 bases separated the two germline ends. The CDR3 loop spans 13 amino acids. The CDR3 sequence: CASGLSPTNEQYF. The CDR3 coding sequence is TGTGCTAGTGGTTTGTCCCCTACGAACGAGCAGTACTTC.

The chain has TRBV6-4 and TRBJ2-2; D is undetermined. The CDR3 extends over 14 amino acids. Germline V gene lookup returns CDR1 MRHNA and CDR2 SNTAGT. The V and J ends lost 0 bases and 5 bases respectively, with 7 bases between them. This CDR3 reads CASSDSGFTGELFF. Here the CDR3 DNA reads TGTGCCAGCAGTGACTCAGGGTTTACCGGGGAGCTGTTTTTT.

The genes are TRBV29-1 and TRBJ2-2; 11 positions match TRBD2. The CDR3 consists of 15 residues. V gave up 4 bases and J gave up 0 bases; unmatched junction bases: 1. CDR1 is SQVTM, CDR2 ANQGSEA, per germline. CDR3 region: CSVGLAGTNTGELFF. The DNA of the CDR3 is TGCAGCGTTGGACTAGCGGGAACGAACACCGGGGAGCTGTTTTTT.

This chain connects TRBV7-9 to TRBJ2-1, with D uncertain. Trimming shortened V by 5 bases and J by 5 bases, and 16 bases separated the two germline ends. The CDR3 is 15 amino acids. CDR1 SEHNR and CDR2 FQNEAQ come from the germline V gene (reference sequence). The CDR3 loop reads CASSPLGPRDNEQFF. As DNA, the CDR3 is TGTGCCAGCAGCCCCCTAGGGCCCCGAGACAATGAGCAGTTCTTC. The complete variable domain, with remaining parts taken from reference TRBV7-9 and TRBJ2-1, reads DTGVSQNPRHKITKRGQNVTFRCDPISEHNRLYWYRQTLGQGPEFLTYFQNEAQLEKSRLLSDRFSAERPKGSFSTLEIQRTEQGDSAMYLCASSPLGPRDNEQFFGPGTRLTVL.

This chain uses TRBV7-9 with TRBJ2-1, with no clear D. The V end lost 5 bases, the J end lost 5 bases, and 19 bases lay between the germline ends. CDR3 length: 16 residues. The germline gives CDR1 SEHNR, CDR2 FQNEAQ (reference sequence). The CDR3 reads CASSPTDHPLDNEQFF. The CDR3 DNA is TGTGCCAGCAGCCCAACTGACCATCCCCTGGACAATGAGCAGTTCTTC.